This is a list of T cell receptor beta chains from one sample in a study of low-dose radiotherapy and immunotherapy resistance in tumors. TCRdb used MiXCR to reprocess the reads, holding one entry per CDR3 protein. This table holds approximately 80,000 distinct CDR3 sequences, 17% found once. The sample in question was PBMCs, obtained after low-dose radiotherapy plus immunotherapy. The receptors originated from a male donor with prostate cancer. Both conserved end residues are trimmed from each CDR3. The order of the fields is clone size, V gene, J gene, CDR3 length, CDR3 protein. Clone size, where shown, is once, few, many, or a class for clones that have expanded.

many	TRBV6-1	TRBJ2-5	11	ASSERELETQY
many	TRBV30	TRBJ2-7	14	AWSATSGWSSYEQY
few	TRBV20-1	TRBJ2-5	10	SASGTKETQY
.	TRBV28	TRBJ2-7	15	ASSPTIVQEGVYEQY
many	TRBV28	TRBJ2-3	12	ASSFEGSTDTQY
many	TRBV7-2	TRBJ2-1	13	ASSSYAGPYNEQF
.	TRBV9	TRBJ2-1	13	ASSLISGRRNEQF
many	TRBV7-8	TRBJ2-1	11	ASSFSRAGEQF
many	TRBV23-1	TRBJ1-4	12	ASSGGALGEKLF
many	TRBV6-1	TRBJ2-1	12	ASSERGRITEQF
many	TRBV7-2	TRBJ2-7	11	ASSVGSPGEQY